The clone carrying this TCR beta chain was recorded many times. Antigen unknown. The beta constant-region primer was an equimolar mix of two oligonucleotides covering TRBC1 and TRBC2. Ligated cDNA was amplified by four rounds of PCR with nested alpha and beta constant-region primers and SP2. TCRdb processed the UMI-ligation and nested PCR reads anew with MiXCR; each CDR3 protein has one entry. The sample holds over 130,000 distinct CDR3 sequences; approximately 20% are singletons and the top ten take about 0.63%. The V gene lost 6 bases and the J gene lost 3 bases, with 14 bases spanning the gap. CDR1 is MNHNS and CDR2 is SASEGT in the germline V gene. CDR3 length equals 15 residues. The entry originates in a study of naive and memory T cell subsets. Study findings and constraints: Possibly reflecting memory cells re-expressing CD45RA, a few larger clonotypes occurred in naive repertoires, especially CD8.

The chain couples TRBV6-1 to TRBJ2-2; unclear D gene. This sequence originates from a human donor in good health. The sample taken for sequencing was naive CD8+ T cells from blood. CDR3 loop: CASRVGNTHTGELFF. In nucleotides, the CDR3 is TGTGCCAGCAGGGTTGGTAACACTCACACCGGGGAGCTGTTTTTT.